This T cell receptor beta chain was captured in a study of cytotoxic CD8 clonotypes in ibrutinib-treated CLL (dated by TCRdb to the early 2020s). Regarding the study in general: The cohort was composed of some twelve relapsed/refractory and about 15 treatment-naive patients; IGHV unmutated status was identified in about 17 patients. Cryopreserved peripheral blood mononuclear cells were obtained before treatment, at response, and at either sustained remission or disease progression. On average, each sample had some 250,000 productive templates and under 95,000 productive rearrangements. Patients were still on ibrutinib when every remission and progressive disease sample was collected. Response samples were taken after a median of 12 months on treatment, ranging from about 6 to 40 months. Of the 86 people in the trial, around 25 had longitudinal samples available. Partial responses were observed in about 24 patients and complete responses in 2; after a median follow-up of roughly 62 months, remission was maintained in 14 patients and progression was observed in about twelve.

The cysteine opens and the phenylalanine closes a CDR3 of 13 amino acids. The kept DNA is CDR3 alone, 39 bases in frame from the first base. The germline V gene sets CDR1 to SGHRS and CDR2 to YFSETQ. A distance of 11 bases separates the germline ends of V and J, which lose 4 bases and 4 bases respectively. About this clone itself: Its binding antigen is unknown. Per-base quality was not reported, and no clone a single base away is much larger than it. The same CDR3 arises from other DNA sequences in this sample as well.

For TCR beta library preparation, roughly 2.2 micrograms of genomic DNA were isolated from cryopreserved PBMCs. Longitudinal blood samples from CLL patients receiving ibrutinib monotherapy were subjected to high-throughput TCR beta sequencing. The patients took part in an open-label, single-center phase 2 trial of ibrutinib monotherapy. On a MiSeq, deep resolution sequencing aimed for a depth between 1 in 1 million and 1 in 200,000 T cells, with each clonotype covered approximately 9.8x on average. TCR beta libraries were generated with the immunoSEQ hsTCRB Kit. As for how the authors treated the data: ImmunoSEQ Data Assistant and ImmunoSEQ Analyzer were used for data analysis, and V, D and J genes were assigned according to IMGT definitions. Clonality, which ranges from 0 to 1, was calculated as one minus the normalized Shannon entropy of productive rearrangement frequencies. Only overrepresented clonotypes making up at least 0.05% of each patient's repertoire were included in the public clonotype analysis. Fewer than 15 age-matched healthy donor repertoires from immuneACCESS served as clonality controls. Drawn from immuneACCESS, this table holds only the in-frame rearrangements with V and J called that TCRdb kept. Clones are partly lost; checked studies trace under half to an unresolved V gene and leave the rest unexplained. V and J calls and clone size are copied from that table; D and trimming were computed from the DNA. The sample table holds fewer than 400,000 clones, of which about 64% were seen once. Of the sample, roughly 6.3% falls within the top ten clones.

Overall study outcomes, separate from this receptor: Sampling times were not matched between patients in sustained remission and patients whose disease was progressing, and lymph node repertoires were not examined. Baseline clonality exceeded that of age-matched healthy donors and correlated strongly with circulating CD8+ T-cell counts. At ibrutinib response clonality went up, during sustained remission it held steady, and at progression it dropped back toward baseline. Public clonotypes were found to be uncommon and were observed to contract or remain stable during treatment; the increase in clonality was shown to reflect expansion of private clonotypes at ibrutinib response.

This chain joins TRBV5-1 to TRBJ2-5; the D region possibly corresponds to TRBD2 (6 bases align). The source of this sequence is a human donor with chronic lymphocytic leukemia. Specimen: PBMCs, collected after 36 months of ibrutinib treatment. The bases read TGCGCCAGCAGCCTGGGACTCGGAGAGACCCAGTACTTC. It translates as CASSLGLGETQYF.